This T cell receptor (beta chain) is drawn from a study of cytomegalovirus exposure and HLA in healthy donors. Use of 60 Vbeta and 13 Jbeta primers characterized the PCR. As processed by the authors: Among the unique TCR beta chains that a later analysis counted, about 84 million in all, roughly 11 million were shared. Profiled with immunoSEQ multiplex PCR; TCRdb holds only in-frame clones, not every one. The V and J calls and clone size come from that table; D and trimming were worked out from the DNA. This sample has about 90,000 clones, with roughly 58% found just once. This clone was seen only a few times. V gave up 5 bases and J gave up 0 bases; unmatched junction bases: 4. This CDR3 has 16 residues. Germline lookup yields CDR1 ENHRY and CDR2 SYGVKD.

This chain uses TRBV10-3 with TRBJ2-1; 10 nucleotides match TRBD2. The clonotype comes from a woman aged 30 to 39 in good health and CMV-seropositive. The specimen sequenced was PBMCs. The CDR3 DNA follows: TGTGCCATCAGTCATAGCGGGGGGAGCTCCTACAATGAGCAGTTCTTC. Encoded protein: CAISHSGGSSYNEQFF.